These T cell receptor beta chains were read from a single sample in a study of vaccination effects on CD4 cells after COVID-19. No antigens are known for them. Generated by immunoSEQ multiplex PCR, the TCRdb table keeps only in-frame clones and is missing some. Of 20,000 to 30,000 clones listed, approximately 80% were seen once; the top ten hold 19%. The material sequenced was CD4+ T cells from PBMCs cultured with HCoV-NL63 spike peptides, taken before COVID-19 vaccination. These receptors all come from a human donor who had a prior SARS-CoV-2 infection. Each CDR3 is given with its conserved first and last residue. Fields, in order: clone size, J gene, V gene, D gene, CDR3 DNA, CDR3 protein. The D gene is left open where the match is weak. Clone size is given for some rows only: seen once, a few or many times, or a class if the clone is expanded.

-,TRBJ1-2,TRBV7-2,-,TGTGCCAGCAGCTTACGACAGGCCGTAGGCTACACCTTC,CASSLRQAVGYTF
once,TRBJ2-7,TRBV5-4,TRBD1,TGTGCCAGCAGCTTGGACAGGGGGTCTTTCTACGAGCAGTACTTC,CASSLDRGSFYEQYF
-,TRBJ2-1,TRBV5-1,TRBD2,TGCGCCAGCATCCCCGGGACTAGCGGTCTGAGTGAGCAGTTCTTC,CASIPGTSGLSEQFF
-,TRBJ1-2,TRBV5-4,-,TGTGCCAGCAGCTTCGGTACCGCCTATGGCTACACCTTC,CASSFGTAYGYTF
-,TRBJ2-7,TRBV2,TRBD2,TGTGCCAGCAGTGACTTGGGACTAGCGGGAGGTCGGGCCTACGAGCAGTACTTC,CASSDLGLAGGRAYEQYF
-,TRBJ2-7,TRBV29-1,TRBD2,TGCAGCGTTGGTTTTCTAGCGGAGCCTTACGAGCAGTACTTC,CSVGFLAEPYEQYF
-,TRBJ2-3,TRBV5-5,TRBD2,TGTGCCAGCAGCTTGGGGGCGGGAGGAAGTGTAGATACGCAGTATTTT,CASSLGAGGSVDTQYF
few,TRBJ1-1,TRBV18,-,TGTGCCAGCTCACCATTCAACGCGATGAACACTGAAGCTTTCTTT,CASSPFNAMNTEAFF
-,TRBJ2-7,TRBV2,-,TGTGCCAGCAGTGAGGATGTAGGGGGGAGGCGTCGGGACGAGCAGTACTTC,CASSEDVGGRRRDEQYF
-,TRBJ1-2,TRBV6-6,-,TGTGCCAGCGGTCGCGTGGTCGGGGGCACGGTTGGCTACACCTTC,CASGRVVGGTVGYTF
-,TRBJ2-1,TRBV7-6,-,TGTGCCAGCAGCAACCCCGGGACCCGCTCTGTCGATGAGCAGTTCTTC,CASSNPGTRSVDEQFF
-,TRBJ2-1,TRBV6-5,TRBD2,TGTGCCAGCAGTTACATGGCCCGTAGCGGGAGTCGGTTCTTC,CASSYMARSGSRFF
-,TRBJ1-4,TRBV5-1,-,TGCGCCAGCAGCTTGGACGGGGGGAGGGAAAAACTGTTTTTT,CASSLDGGREKLFF
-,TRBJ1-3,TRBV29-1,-,TGCAGCGTTGAAGATCCCCCCGGAGGGAACACCATATATTTT,CSVEDPPGGNTIYF
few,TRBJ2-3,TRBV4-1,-,TGCGCCAGCAGCCAAGCCGGGCGGGACACAGATACGCAGTATTTT,CASSQAGRDTDTQYF
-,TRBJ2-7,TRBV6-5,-,TGTGCCAGCAAGTCCATGACGGGATCATCCTACGAGCAGTACTTC,CASKSMTGSSYEQYF
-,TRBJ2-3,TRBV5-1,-,TGCGCCAGCAGCTTGGTAACAGGGTCTAGCACAGATACGCAGTATTTT,CASSLVTGSSTDTQYF
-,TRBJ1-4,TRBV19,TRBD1,TGTGCCAGAAAAAGAAGCCAGGGGGCGCAAGAAAAACTGTTTTTT,CARKRSQGAQEKLFF
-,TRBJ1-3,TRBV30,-,TGTGCCTGGAGTAGAGGGACTGGAAACACCATATATTTT,CAWSRGTGNTIYF
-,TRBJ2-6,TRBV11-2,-,TGTGCCAGCAGCTTAACGACTTCTGGGGCCAACGTCCTGACTTTC,CASSLTTSGANVLTF
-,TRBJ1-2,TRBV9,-,TGTGCCAGCAGCGCCCCCGGGGGAAAAGAACACTATGGCTACACCTTC,CASSAPGGKEHYGYTF
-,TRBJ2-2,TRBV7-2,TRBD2,TGTGCCAGCAGCCTGACTAGCGGGAACACCGGGGAGCTGTTTTTT,CASSLTSGNTGELFF
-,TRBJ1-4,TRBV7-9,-,TGTGCCAGCAGCTTAGAAGCCGCCTTTGGAAAACTGTTTTTT,CASSLEAAFGKLFF
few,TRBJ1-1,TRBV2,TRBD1,TGTGCCAGCAGGGACAGGGTGCTTACAACTGAAGCTTTCTTT,CASRDRVLTTEAFF
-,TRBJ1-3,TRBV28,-,TGTGCCAGCAGTGTAACGGGACTGAACTCTGGAAACACCATATATTTT,CASSVTGLNSGNTIYF
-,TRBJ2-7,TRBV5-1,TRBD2,TGCGCCAGCAGCTCAAGGACTAGCGGGCTAAACTACGAGCAGTACTTC,CASSSRTSGLNYEQYF
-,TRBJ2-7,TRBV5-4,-,TGTGCCAGCAGCTTGGTCATGGGGTACGAGCAGTACTTC,CASSLVMGYEQYF
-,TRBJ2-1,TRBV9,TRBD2,TGTGCCAGCAGCGTACGGTTAGCGGGGGGGAGCTATGAGCAGTTCTTC,CASSVRLAGGSYEQFF
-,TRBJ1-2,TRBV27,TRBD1,TGTGCCAGCAGTTCCCAAAGGACAGGGTATGGCTACACCTTC,CASSSQRTGYGYTF
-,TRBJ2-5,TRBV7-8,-,TGTGCCAGCAGCTCAAAGCGGGCTCAAGAGACCCAGTACTTC,CASSSKRAQETQYF
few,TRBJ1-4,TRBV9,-,TGTGCCAGCAGCTCTACGAGGGATGCAAGGGGAAAACTGTTTTTT,CASSSTRDARGKLFF
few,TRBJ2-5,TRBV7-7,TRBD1,TGTGCTAGCAGCCAAGGACAGGGACAAGAGACCCAGTACTTC,CASSQGQGQETQYF
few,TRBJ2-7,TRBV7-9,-,TGTGCCAGCAGCCCCCTGGGGCGCGAGCAGTACTTC,CASSPLGREQYF
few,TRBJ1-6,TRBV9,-,TGTGCCAGCAGCCCCGGGGCCCTCAGTTCACCCCTCCACTTT,CASSPGALSSPLHF
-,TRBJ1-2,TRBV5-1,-,TGCGCCAGCAGCTTGCAGGGCTATGGCTACACCTTC,CASSLQGYGYTF
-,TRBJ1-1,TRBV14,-,TGTGCCAGCAGGAAACAGGGAACCCCTGAAGCTTTCTTT,CASRKQGTPEAFF
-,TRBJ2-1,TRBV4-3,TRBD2,TGCGCCAGCAGCCCAGCTCTAGCGGGAGAGGGTAATGAGCAGTTCTTC,CASSPALAGEGNEQFF
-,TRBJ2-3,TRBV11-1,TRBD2,TGTGCCAGCACCCTACTAGCGGGGGTTGCGGATACGCAGTATTTT,CASTLLAGVADTQYF
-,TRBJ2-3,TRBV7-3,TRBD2,TGTGCCAGCAGCCCGGGACTAGCTTTCGATACGCAGTATTTT,CASSPGLAFDTQYF
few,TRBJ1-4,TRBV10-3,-,TGTGCCATCAGTCTGGGGGCTTCCGGAGAAAAACTGTTTTTT,CAISLGASGEKLFF
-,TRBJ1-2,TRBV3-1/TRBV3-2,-,TGTGCCAGCAGCCAAGCAACACAGGGTAATGGCTACACCTTC,CASSQATQGNGYTF
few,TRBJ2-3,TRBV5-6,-,TGTGCCAGCAGCTTGACCCACACAGATACGCAGTATTTT,CASSLTHTDTQYF
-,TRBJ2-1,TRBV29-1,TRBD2,TGCAGCGTTGGTGGTAGCGGGGCATGGAATGAGCAGTTCTTC,CSVGGSGAWNEQFF
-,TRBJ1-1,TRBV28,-,TGTGCCAGCAGTTTAAAGTCGACTCGGCAGGGGGCTTTCTTT,CASSLKSTRQGAFF
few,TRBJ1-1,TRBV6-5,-,TGTGCCAGCAACCCCCTCGGGGGCAAGAACACTGAAGCTTTCTTT,CASNPLGGKNTEAFF
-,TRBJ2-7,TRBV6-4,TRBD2,TGTGCCAGCAGTGTGGCTAGCGGGAGACAGCAGTACTTC,CASSVASGRQQYF
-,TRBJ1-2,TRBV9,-,TGTGCCAGCAGCCTAGGCCTTTCGGGGGTAGAGGGCTATGGCTACACCTTC,CASSLGLSGVEGYGYTF
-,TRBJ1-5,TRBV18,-,TGTGCCAGCTCACGAGGGGATATGGGGCCCCAGCATTTT,CASSRGDMGPQHF
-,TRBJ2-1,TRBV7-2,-,TGTGCCAGCAGCTTATGGAGGACGGGTTACAATGAGCAGTTCTTC,CASSLWRTGYNEQFF
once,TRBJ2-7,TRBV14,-,TGTGCCAGCAGCCAAGTTGGCAGGGAAAGGTCCTACGAGCAGTACTTC,CASSQVGRERSYEQYF
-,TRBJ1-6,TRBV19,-,TGTGCCAGTACCCTTACCGGGACAAACAATAATTCACCCCTCCACTTT,CASTLTGTNNNSPLHF
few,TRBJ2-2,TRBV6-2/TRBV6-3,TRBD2,TGTGCCAGCAGTCAACGGACTAGCGGAAACACCGGGGAGCTGTTTTTT,CASSQRTSGNTGELFF